This T cell receptor beta chain was captured by sequencing in a study of blood T cell repertoires in COVID-19. Across the whole study: Samples came from the United States, Italy and Spain, spanning acute and convalescent COVID-19.

TCRdb's table, derived via immunoSEQ multiplex PCR, lists solely in-frame clones and lacks some. The data hold roughly 220,000 clones, with just over 85% observed a single time. This CDR3 spans 16 amino acids. Germline V gives CDR1 SQVTM, CDR2 ANQGSEA. V was pared by 0 bases and J by 4 bases, with 10 bases of the junction left unmatched. The clonotype originates from a woman between 45 and 60 years old with acute COVID-19. The source material was PBMCs or T cells enriched from blood (not recorded which). The gene calls are TRBV29-1 and TRBJ2-7; 9 nucleotides match TRBD1. CDR3 DNA: TGCAGCGTTGAAGATGCGAAGACAGGGGGTGAGTACGAGCAGTACTTC. It encodes CSVEDAKTGGEYEQYF.